The sequence of this T cell receptor (beta chain) was determined in a study of T cell repertoires in cytomegalovirus infection. Study overall: Epitope selection comprised recently identified HLA-C-restricted CMV epitopes and well-studied HLA-B-restricted CMV epitopes. Evidence of both CMV infection and a matching HLA type came from public TCR beta signatures.

Trimming at V came to 0 bases and at J to 4 bases, leaving 9 bases not matched to a gene. The CDR3 totals 17 residues. Of note for this clonotype: Antigen: not known.

TCRdb re-called the reads through MiXCR, storing one row per CDR3 protein. Of approximately 83,000 distinct CDR3 sequences in the sample, more than 20% were seen once. Overall study results and limits: Dominating the ex vivo response were HLA-C-restricted CMV-specific TCR beta clonotypes. Adding up the frequency of public TCR beta families identified people who carried CMV plus the relevant HLA.

The clonotype was recovered from a human donor in good health (CMV status not recorded). Some clones in this sample may be carry-over from other donors' samples. Sample: CD8+ T cells from cultured PBMCs, taken from culture after CMV antigen stimulation. The genes are TRBV12-3 or TRBV12-4 and TRBJ2-3; TRBD1 aligns across 8 bases. Here the CDR3 reads CASSLASQGVRPDTQYF. The CDR3 coding sequence is TGTGCCAGCAGTTTAGCGTCACAGGGGGTAAGACCAGATACGCAGTATTTT.